The source of this TCR beta chain is a study of blood T cell repertoires in COVID-19. Turning to the study itself: Donors in the United States, Italy and Spain gave samples during acute or convalescent COVID-19. In each case, the material was cDNA or gDNA derived from T cells, B-cell-depleted T cells, or PBMCs.

Details on this clone: One junction end disagrees with the germline gene, perhaps due to a read error.

Germline CDR1 reads WNHNN; CDR2 reads SYGVQD (reference sequence). The CDR3 has 13 amino acids. Clones were read by immunoSEQ multiplex PCR, and TCRdb kept only the in-frame ones, dropping some. Seen here are 200,000 to 250,000 clones, around 86% observed once, and the top ten hold around 9.6%. Seattle researchers signed up patients amid active infection and tracked them longitudinally. The chain joins TRBV10-1 to TRBJ2-7; TRBD1 matches 8 bases. The clonotype was recovered from a woman aged 45-59 years with COVID-19, enrolled during active disease. Sample: peripheral blood. CDR3 residues: CASSESLGQVILF. Here the CDR3 DNA reads TGCGCCAGCAGTGAGTCGCTGGGACAGGTAATCCTCTTC.